The 9 T cell receptor beta chains presented below share a single source sample, sequenced in a study of cytomegalovirus exposure and HLA in healthy donors. Primers: 60 Vbeta forward and 13 Jbeta reverse. The repertoire was sequenced with immunoSEQ multiplex PCR; TCRdb's copy has only in-frame clones and lacks some. The table lists 100,000 or so clones, roughly three quarters of them singletons. Sequenced sample: PBMCs. These receptors were collected from a woman aged 40 to 50 in good health and CMV-seropositive.

V gene TRBV5-1 combines with J gene TRBJ2-7; D might be TRBD2 (5 bases). CDR3 length: 14 amino acids. CDR1 is SGHRS, CDR2 YFSETQ, per germline. Trimming shortened V by 3 bases and J by 1 base, and 11 bases separated the two germline ends. CDR3 sequence: CASSSGRGSYEQYF. The CDR3 nucleotides are TGCGCCAGCAGCTCGGGCCGGGGTTCCTACGAGCAGTACTTC.

V and J are TRBV28 and TRBJ1-1; D remains unclear. Deletions cut 3 bases from V and 1 base from J, with 6 bases between. CDR1 and CDR2 from the germline V gene are MDHEN and SYDVKM. The CDR3 is made up of 13 amino acids. The CDR3 here is CASSLAENTEAFF. The CDR3 nucleotides are TGTGCCAGCAGTTTGGCAGAGAACACTGAAGCTTTCTTT.

The J gene is TRBJ2-5, the V gene TRBV4-1; D ambiguous. The J call may be wrong; the DNA end is better matched by TRBJ2-7. This CDR3 region has 12 residues. The germline gives CDR1 MGHRA, CDR2 YSYEKL. In DNA form, the CDR3 reads TGCGCCAGCAGCCAAGTGGCAGGCGAGCAGTACTTC. Its translation: CASSQVAGEQYF.

The chain recombines TRBV7-6 with TRBJ2-7; TRBD2 matches at 10 bases. Germline V gives CDR1 SGHVS, CDR2 FNYEAQ. There are 16 residues in the CDR3. V lost 4 bases to trimming and J lost 0 bases; unmatched junction nucleotides: 6. As DNA, the CDR3 is TGTGCCAGCAGCTCCTCCGGACTAGCGGTCTCCTACGAGCAGTACTTC. Translation: CASSSSGLAVSYEQYF.

The chain has TRBV6-5 and TRBJ1-6; D is possibly TRBD1 (5 bases). The CDR3 is made up of 14 amino acids. The V gene lost 4 bases and the J gene lost 8 bases, with 12 bases spanning the gap. Germline CDR1 MNHEY, CDR2 SVGAGI. The CDR3 loop reads CASSSPGLDSPLHF. CDR3 nucleotide sequence: TGTGCCAGCAGTTCCCCGGGACTCGATTCACCCCTCCACTTT.

The chain uses TRBV30 and TRBJ2-7; D not certain. Germline V CDR1 and CDR2: GTSNPN, SVGIG (reference sequence). Trimming stripped 1 base from V and 2 bases from J, with 3 bases between. The length of the CDR3 is 11 residues. CDR3 sequence reads: CAWSGAYEQYF. The CDR3 DNA follows: TGTGCCTGGAGTGGAGCCTACGAGCAGTACTTC.

J is TRBJ1-6 and V is TRBV27, with TRBD1 matching 7 bases. CDR1 and CDR2 (germline): MNHEY, SMNVEV (reference sequence). The V gene end was trimmed by 0 bases and the J gene end by 9 bases; junction bases not matched to a gene: 8. CDR3 length: 16 residues. The CDR3 nucleotides read TGTGCCAGCAGTTTATCCTCCGACAGGGCTCTTTCACCCCTCCACTTT. Its protein is CASSLSSDRALSPLHF.

Here the CDR3 DNA reads TGTGCCAGCAACAACAGGGGGCTTGGGACTGAAGCTTTCTTT. Amino acid sequence: CASNNRGLGTEAFF. The chain is built from TRBV6-5 and TRBJ1-1; 9 positions match TRBD1. The CDR3 length is 14 residues. Trimming at V came to 7 bases and at J to 5 bases, leaving 8 bases not matched to a gene. Germline V gene data show CDR1 as MNHEY and CDR2 as SVGAGI.

This clone has just a few counts. The junction differs from germline at one of its ends, possibly a read error. The genes are TRBV7-9 and TRBJ2-4, with 8 bases lining up with TRBD1. CDR3 length equals 13 residues. Germline V gives CDR1 SEHNR, CDR2 FQNEAQ (reference sequence). This chain's CDR3 is CASSLTGPGQAHF. DNA of the CDR3: TGTGCCAGCAGCTTAACGGGGCCGGGACAGGCTCACTTC.